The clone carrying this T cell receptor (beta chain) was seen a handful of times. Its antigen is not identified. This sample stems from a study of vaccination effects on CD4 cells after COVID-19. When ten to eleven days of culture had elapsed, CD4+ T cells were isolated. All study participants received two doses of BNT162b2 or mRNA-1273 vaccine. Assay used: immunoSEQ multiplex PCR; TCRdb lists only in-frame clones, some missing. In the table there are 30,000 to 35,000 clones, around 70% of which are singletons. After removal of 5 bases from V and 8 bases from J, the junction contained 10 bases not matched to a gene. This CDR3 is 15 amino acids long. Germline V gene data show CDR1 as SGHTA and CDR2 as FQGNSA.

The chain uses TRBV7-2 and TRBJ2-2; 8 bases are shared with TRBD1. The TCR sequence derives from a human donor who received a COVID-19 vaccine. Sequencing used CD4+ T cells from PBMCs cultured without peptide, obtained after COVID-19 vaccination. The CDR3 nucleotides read TGTGCCAGCAGCGGACCTGACAGGGGAGTTGGGGAGCTGTTTTTT. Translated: CASSGPDRGVGELFF.